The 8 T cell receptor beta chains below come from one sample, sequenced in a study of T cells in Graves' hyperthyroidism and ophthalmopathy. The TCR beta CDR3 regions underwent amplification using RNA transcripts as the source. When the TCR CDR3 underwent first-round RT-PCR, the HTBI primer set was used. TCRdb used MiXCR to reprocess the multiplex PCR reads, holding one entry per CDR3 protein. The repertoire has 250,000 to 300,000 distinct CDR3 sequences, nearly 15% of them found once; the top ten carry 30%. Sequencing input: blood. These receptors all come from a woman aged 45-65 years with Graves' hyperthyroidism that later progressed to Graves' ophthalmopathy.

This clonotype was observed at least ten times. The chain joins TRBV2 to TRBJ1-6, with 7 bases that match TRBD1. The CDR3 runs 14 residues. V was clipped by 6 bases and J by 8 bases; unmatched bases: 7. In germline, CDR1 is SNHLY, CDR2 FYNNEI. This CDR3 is CASRMDRRDSPLHF. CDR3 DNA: TGTGCCAGCAGGATGGACAGGCGGGATTCACCCCTCCACTTT. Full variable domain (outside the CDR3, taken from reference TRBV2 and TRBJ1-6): EPEVTQTPSHQVTQMGQEVILRCVPISNHLYFYWYRQILGQKVEFLVSFYNNEISEKSEIFDDQFSVERPDGSNFTLKIRSTKLEDSAMYFCASRMDRRDSPLHFGNGTRLTVT.

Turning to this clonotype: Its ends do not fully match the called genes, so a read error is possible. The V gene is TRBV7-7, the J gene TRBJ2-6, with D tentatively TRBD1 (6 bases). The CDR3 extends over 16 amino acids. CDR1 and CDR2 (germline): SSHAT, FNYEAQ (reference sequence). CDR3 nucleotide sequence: TGTGCTAGCAGCCCCGGACAGTTCTCTGGGGCCAACGTCCTGACTTTC. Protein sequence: CASSPGQFSGANVLTF.

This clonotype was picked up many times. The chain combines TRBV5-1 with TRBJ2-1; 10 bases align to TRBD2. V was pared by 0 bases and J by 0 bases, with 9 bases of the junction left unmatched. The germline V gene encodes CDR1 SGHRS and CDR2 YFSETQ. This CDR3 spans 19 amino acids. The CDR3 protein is CASSLGASGRISSYNEQFF. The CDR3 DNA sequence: TGCGCCAGCAGCTTGGGGGCTAGCGGGAGAATCAGCTCCTACAATGAGCAGTTCTTC. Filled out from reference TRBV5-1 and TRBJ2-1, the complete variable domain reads KAGVTQTPRYLIKTRGQQVTLSCSPISGHRSVSWYQQTPGQGLQFLFEYFSETQRNKGNFPGRFSGRQFSNSRSEMNVSTLELGDSALYLCASSLGASGRISSYNEQFFGPGTRLTVL.

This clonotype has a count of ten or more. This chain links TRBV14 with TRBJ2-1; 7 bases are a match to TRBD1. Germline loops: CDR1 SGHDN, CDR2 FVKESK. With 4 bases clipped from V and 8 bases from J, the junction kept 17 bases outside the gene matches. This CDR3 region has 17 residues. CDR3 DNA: TGTGCCAGCAGCCCCGCCATAAAAGGGGGCCTAGGCGATGAGCAGTTCTTC. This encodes CASSPAIKGGLGDEQFF.

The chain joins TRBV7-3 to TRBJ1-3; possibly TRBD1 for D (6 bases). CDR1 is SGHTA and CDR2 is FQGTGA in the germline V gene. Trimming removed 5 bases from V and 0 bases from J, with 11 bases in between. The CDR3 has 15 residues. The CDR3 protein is CASSRDTGSGNTIYF. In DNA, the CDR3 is TGTGCCAGCAGCCGGGACACCGGCTCTGGAAACACCATATATTTT. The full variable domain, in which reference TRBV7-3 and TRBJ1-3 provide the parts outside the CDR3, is GAGVSQTPSNKVTEKGKYVELRCDPISGHTALYWYRQSLGQGPEFLIYFQGTGAADDSGLPNDRFFAVRPEGSVSTLKIQRTERGDSAVYLCASSRDTGSGNTIYFGEGSWLTVV.

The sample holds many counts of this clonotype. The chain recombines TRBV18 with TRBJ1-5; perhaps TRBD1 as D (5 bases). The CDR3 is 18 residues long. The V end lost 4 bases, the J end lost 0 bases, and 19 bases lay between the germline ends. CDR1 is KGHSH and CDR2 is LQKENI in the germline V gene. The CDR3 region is CASSLGPAGVSSNQPQHF. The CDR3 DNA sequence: TGTGCCAGCTCACTAGGGCCAGCGGGGGTGAGTAGCAATCAGCCCCAGCATTTT.

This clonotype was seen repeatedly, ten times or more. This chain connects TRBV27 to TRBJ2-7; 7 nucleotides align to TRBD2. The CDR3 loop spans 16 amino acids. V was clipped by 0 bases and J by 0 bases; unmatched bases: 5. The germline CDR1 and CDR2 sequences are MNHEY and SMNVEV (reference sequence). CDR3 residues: CASSLSGLAASYEQYF. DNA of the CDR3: TGTGCCAGCAGTTTATCGGGTCTAGCGGCCTCCTACGAGCAGTACTTC.

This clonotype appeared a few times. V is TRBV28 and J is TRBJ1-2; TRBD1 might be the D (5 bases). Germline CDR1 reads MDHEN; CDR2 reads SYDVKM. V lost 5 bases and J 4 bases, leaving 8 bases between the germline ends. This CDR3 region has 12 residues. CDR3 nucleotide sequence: TGTGCCAGCAGTCGAGGGGTCTATGGCTACACCTTC. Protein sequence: CASSRGVYGYTF.